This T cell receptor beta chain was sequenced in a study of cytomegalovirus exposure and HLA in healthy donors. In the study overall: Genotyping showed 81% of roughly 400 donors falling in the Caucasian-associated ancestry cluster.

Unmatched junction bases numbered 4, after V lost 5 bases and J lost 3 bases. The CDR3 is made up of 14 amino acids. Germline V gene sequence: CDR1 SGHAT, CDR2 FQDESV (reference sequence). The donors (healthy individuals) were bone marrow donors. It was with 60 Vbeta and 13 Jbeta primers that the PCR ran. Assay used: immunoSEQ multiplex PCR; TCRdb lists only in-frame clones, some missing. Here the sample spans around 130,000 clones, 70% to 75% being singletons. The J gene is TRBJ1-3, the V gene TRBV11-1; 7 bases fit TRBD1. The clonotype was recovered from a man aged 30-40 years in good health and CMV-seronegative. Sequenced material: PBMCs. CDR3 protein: CASSRRDSGNTIYF. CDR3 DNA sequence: TGTGCCAGCAGCCGCCGGGACAGTGGAAACACCATATATTTT.